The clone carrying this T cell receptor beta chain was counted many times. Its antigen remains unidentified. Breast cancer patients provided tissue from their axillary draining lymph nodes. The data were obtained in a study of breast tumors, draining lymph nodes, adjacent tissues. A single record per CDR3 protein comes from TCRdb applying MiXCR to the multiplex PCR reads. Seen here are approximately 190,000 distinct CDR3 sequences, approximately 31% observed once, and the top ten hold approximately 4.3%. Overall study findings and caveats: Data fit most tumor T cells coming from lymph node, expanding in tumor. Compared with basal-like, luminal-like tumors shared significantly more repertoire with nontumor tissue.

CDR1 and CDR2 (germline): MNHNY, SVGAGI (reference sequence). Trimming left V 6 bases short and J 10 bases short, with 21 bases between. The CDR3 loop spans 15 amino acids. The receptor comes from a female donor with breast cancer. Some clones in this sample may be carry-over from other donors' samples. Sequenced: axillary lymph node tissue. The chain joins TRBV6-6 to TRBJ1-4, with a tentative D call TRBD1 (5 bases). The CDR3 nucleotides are TGTGCCAGCAGCCCCGGATCGGGGCCTCAGGCAAAACTGTTTTTT. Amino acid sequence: CASSPGSGPQAKLFF.